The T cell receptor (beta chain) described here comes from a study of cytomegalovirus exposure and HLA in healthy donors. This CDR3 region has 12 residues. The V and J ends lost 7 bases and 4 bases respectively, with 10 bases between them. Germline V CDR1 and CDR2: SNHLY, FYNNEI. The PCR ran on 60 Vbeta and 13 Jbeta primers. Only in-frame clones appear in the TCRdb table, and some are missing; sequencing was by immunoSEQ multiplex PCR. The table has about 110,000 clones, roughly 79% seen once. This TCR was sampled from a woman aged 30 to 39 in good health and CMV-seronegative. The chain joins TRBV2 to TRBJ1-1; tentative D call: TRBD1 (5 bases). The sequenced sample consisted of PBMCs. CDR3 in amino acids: CASMGLSTEAFF. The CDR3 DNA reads TGTGCCAGCATGGGGCTAAGCACTGAAGCTTTCTTT.